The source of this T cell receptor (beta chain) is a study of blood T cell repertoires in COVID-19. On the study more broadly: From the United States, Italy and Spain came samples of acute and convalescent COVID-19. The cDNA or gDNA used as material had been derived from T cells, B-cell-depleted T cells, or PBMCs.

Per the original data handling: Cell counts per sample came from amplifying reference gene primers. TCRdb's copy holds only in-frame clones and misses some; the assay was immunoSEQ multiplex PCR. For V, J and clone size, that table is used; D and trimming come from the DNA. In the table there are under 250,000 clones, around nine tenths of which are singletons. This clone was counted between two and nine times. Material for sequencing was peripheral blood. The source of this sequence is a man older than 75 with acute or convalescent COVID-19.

CDR3 protein: CASSPRDRDEQYF. The CDR3 DNA reads TGTGCCAGCTCACCACGAGACAGGGACGAGCAGTACTTC. The chain is built from TRBV18 and TRBJ2-7, with 7 bases identical to TRBD1. This CDR3 is 13 amino acids long. Germline CDR1 is KGHSH and CDR2 is LQKENI. Trimming took 1 base from V and 5 from J; bases not matched to a gene: 2.